The present entry profiles one TCR beta chain with its context. The target antigen is unknown. This sample was taken from a study of blood T cells in healthy people across ages. The study, taken as a whole, reports: Higher diversity, along with more naive CD4+ cells, distinguished long-lived donors from aged donors.

With a J-beta primer mix and a sample-barcoded 5' primer, a second PCR ran roughly 6 to 12 cycles. TCRdb re-called the 5' RACE reads through MiXCR, storing one row per CDR3 protein. In the table there are more than 700,000 distinct CDR3 sequences, approximately 53% of which are singletons. The TCR was taken from a man older than 75 in good health. The material sequenced was blood.

The CDR3 DNA reads TGTGCCAGCAGTTTAACCCCGACCAGGCGCAACAATGAGCAGTACTTC. Its translation: CASSLTPTRRNNEQYF. The V call is TRBV27, the J call TRBJ2-1; D gene uncertain. The end of the DNA fits TRBJ2-7 better, so the J call may be wrong. Germline V gene lookup returns CDR1 MNHEY and CDR2 SMNVEV (reference sequence). The CDR3 consists of 16 residues.